These 25 T cell receptor beta chains were all obtained from the same sample, sequenced in a study of T cell responses to AZD1222 COVID-19 vaccine. Produced via immunoSEQ multiplex PCR; TCRdb's table is partial and in-frame only. The sample records about 130,000 clones, 87% being singletons. The sequenced sample was peripheral blood, obtained on day 0 of AZD1222 vaccination. The receptors come from an adult in good health.

V is TRBV30 and J is TRBJ2-7; either TRBD1 or TRBD2 may fit D (5 bases each). V was clipped by 2 bases and J by 3 bases, with 14 bases between them. The CDR3 totals 14 residues. Germline CDR1 and CDR2: GTSNPN and SVGIG (reference sequence). The CDR3 loop reads CAWSRDRENYEQYF. CDR3 nucleotides: TGTGCCTGGAGTCGGGACCGTGAGAACTACGAGCAGTACTTC.

This clone was detected only a few times. This sequence joins TRBV7-9 and TRBJ2-3, with D tentatively TRBD2 (6 bases). The CDR3 has 14 amino acids. Germline CDR1 is SEHNR and CDR2 is FQNEAQ (reference sequence). V was pared by 3 bases and J by 2 bases, with 9 bases between. The DNA for the CDR3 is TGTGCCAGCAGCTTTCCGGGACTCACAGATACGCAGTATTTT. Translation gives CASSFPGLTDTQYF.

This chain links TRBV27 with TRBJ2-2, with D perhaps matching TRBD2 (5 bases). The CDR3 runs to 13 residues. Germline V gene lookup returns CDR1 MNHEY and CDR2 SMNVEV (reference sequence). V lost 10 bases to trimming and J lost 4 bases, with 13 bases between them. The CDR3: CAIRTFLTGELFF. CDR3 bases: TGTGCCATCCGGACTTTCCTCACCGGGGAGCTGTTTTTT.

The chain combines TRBV18 with TRBJ1-2; 8 bases are shared with TRBD1. Germline V gene lookup returns CDR1 KGHSH and CDR2 LQKENI. CDR3 length: 15 residues. Unmatched junction bases numbered 9, after V lost 3 bases and J lost 6 bases. Here the CDR3 reads CASSPMTGVSNGYTF. The CDR3 DNA follows: TGTGCCAGCTCACCGATGACAGGGGTATCGAATGGCTACACCTTC.

V is TRBV27 and J is TRBJ1-2; D possibly corresponds to TRBD1 (5 bases). V gave up 10 bases and J gave up 7 bases, with 16 bases separating them. The CDR3 extends over 12 amino acids. Germline assignment: CDR1 MNHEY and CDR2 SMNVEV (reference sequence). The CDR3 nucleotides are TGTGCCACCACCACTAGGGGCGGTGGCTACACCTTC. This sequence encodes CATTTRGGGYTF.

The chain combines TRBV11-2 with TRBJ1-5, with D perhaps TRBD1 (5 bases). This CDR3 is built from 17 residues. With 6 bases removed from V and 6 bases from J, the gap between germline ends came to 24 bases. CDR1 SGHAT and CDR2 FQNNGV come from the germline V gene. As DNA, the CDR3 is TGTGCCAGCAGTTACCGGATGAGTTCCTATCAGGGTCAGCCCCAGCATTTT. Its protein is CASSYRMSSYQGQPQHF. Variable domain in full (rest from reference TRBV11-2 and TRBJ1-5): EAGVAQSPRYKIIEKRQSVAFWCNPISGHATLYWYQQILGQGPKLLIQFQNNGVVDDSQLPKDRFSAERLKGVDSTLKIQPAKLEDSAVYLCASSYRMSSYQGQPQHFGDGTRLSIL.

V and J are TRBV19 and TRBJ1-4; 10 bases are a match to TRBD1. This CDR3 has 14 residues. The germline V gene has CDR1 LNHDA and CDR2 SQIVND (reference sequence). V trimming: 6 bases; J trimming: 7 bases; junction bases outside the gene matches: 5. The CDR3 DNA follows: TGTGCCAGTAGAAAAAGGGACAGGGGTGAAAAACTGTTTTTT. This codes for CASRKRDRGEKLFF.

The genes are TRBV12-3 or TRBV12-4 and TRBJ1-2; tentatively, D is TRBD1 (6 bases). Trimming pared 3 bases from V and 4 bases from J, leaving 9 bases between. This CDR3 region has 13 residues. The DNA for the CDR3 is TGTGCCAGCAGTTTTAGACAGGTCTATGGCTACACCTTC. The encoded protein is CASSFRQVYGYTF.

V usage is TRBV7-2 and J usage is TRBJ2-1; D not resolved. Germline values: CDR1 SGHTA, CDR2 FQGNSA. Trimming shortened V by 1 base and J by 9 bases, and 10 bases separated the two germline ends. CDR3 size: 13 residues. CDR3 region: CASSLVGNTEQFF. The CDR3 DNA is TGTGCCAGCAGCTTAGTCGGTAATACTGAGCAGTTCTTC.

The gene calls are TRBV7-8 and TRBJ2-3; D is perhaps TRBD2 (5 bases). The CDR3 contains 13 residues. Per the germline V gene, CDR1 is SGHVS and CDR2 is FQNEAQ. V dropped 7 bases and J dropped 1 base, with 9 bases sitting between them. The CDR3 DNA reads TGTGCCAGCACCTCGAGGGGCACAGATACGCAGTATTTT. Protein product: CASTSRGTDTQYF.

The chain employs TRBV5-1 and TRBJ2-2; the match to TRBD2 covers 13 bases. Germline-derived CDR1 and CDR2 are SGHRS and YFSETQ. The V and J ends lost 6 bases and 4 bases, in that order; junction bases with no gene match: 9. The CDR3 loop spans 17 amino acids. In DNA form, the CDR3 reads TGCGCCAGCACCGACCGGACTAGCGGGAGTCTCACCGGGGAGCTGTTTTTT. Translated: CASTDRTSGSLTGELFF.

The chain combines TRBV30 with TRBJ1-2; D is undetermined. The ends were cut back, 0 bases at V and 4 bases at J, with 12 bases in the middle. Germline assignment: CDR1 GTSNPN and CDR2 SVGIG (reference sequence). This CDR3 spans 14 amino acids. The CDR3 DNA reads as TGTGCCTGGAGTGTAAGGGAAAGTACCTATGGCTACACCTTC. This sequence encodes CAWSVRESTYGYTF.

V usage is TRBV15 and J usage is TRBJ1-1; D might be TRBD1 (5 bases). The V end lost 0 bases, the J end lost 1 base, and 9 bases lay between the germline ends. Germline loops: CDR1 LNHNV, CDR2 YYDKDF (reference sequence). The CDR3 runs 15 residues. The CDR3 is CATSRDAGGNTEAFF. The CDR3 DNA reads as TGTGCCACCAGCAGAGATGCGGGGGGGAACACTGAAGCTTTCTTT.

The V and J genes are TRBV21-1 and TRBJ1-1; TRBD1 is the table's D call, not checked against the DNA. TRBV21-1 is a listed pseudogene. This CDR3 has 21 residues. In DNA, the CDR3 is TGTGCCAGCAGCGTCCGGGACAGGGGTTCTCCCGCTCGGGCCTTGAACACTGAAGCTTTCTTT. This sequence encodes CASSVRDRGSPARALNTEAFF.

The chain carries TRBV18 and TRBJ1-4, with D unclear. Deletions cut 1 base from V and 8 bases from J, with 14 bases between. Germline-derived CDR1 and CDR2 are KGHSH and LQKENI. CDR3 length: 15 residues. DNA of the CDR3: TGTGCCAGCTCACCACAGACCGTTTTGGGGGAAAAACTGTTTTTT. This translates into CASSPQTVLGEKLFF.

This chain links TRBV5-1 with TRBJ2-7; unclear D gene. CDR1 and CDR2 (germline): SGHRS, YFSETQ. Trimming shortened V by 2 bases and J by 3 bases, and 12 bases separated the two germline ends. The CDR3 extends over 14 amino acids. This chain's CDR3 is CASSFGMGNYEQYF. CDR3 in DNA: TGCGCCAGCAGCTTCGGCATGGGGAACTACGAGCAGTACTTC.

The rearrangement links TRBV5-4 to TRBJ1-6; 7 bases match TRBD1. The CDR3 contains 15 residues. Germline V gene lookup returns CDR1 SGHNT and CDR2 YYREEE (reference sequence). Trimming cost V 4 bases and J 6 bases; bases outside gene matches: 7. DNA of the CDR3: TGTGCCAGCAGCACCCGGGACAGACTTAATTCACCCCTCCACTTT. Protein: CASSTRDRLNSPLHF.

The rearrangement uses TRBV7-3 and TRBJ2-7; 10 bases are shared with TRBD2. This CDR3 contains 14 residues. Germline V gives CDR1 SGHTA, CDR2 FQGTGA. The V segment lost 5 bases and the J segment 4 bases; nucleotides outside the gene matches: 5. CDR3 in amino acids: CASSLAGAGYEQYF. In nucleotides, the CDR3 is TGTGCCAGCAGCCTAGCGGGAGCGGGGTACGAGCAGTACTTC.

The chain employs TRBV29-1 and TRBJ2-3, with TRBD1 as a possible D gene (5 bases). Trimming left V 2 bases short and J 2 bases short, with 11 bases between. The CDR3 length is 14 residues. Germline V gene lookup returns CDR1 SQVTM and CDR2 ANQGSEA. In DNA form, the CDR3 reads TGCAGCGTTGAACCAGGGTATATCACAGATACGCAGTATTTT. This codes for CSVEPGYITDTQYF.

The chain couples TRBV10-3 to TRBJ2-1, with 7 bases fitting TRBD2. Trimming cost V 2 bases and J 8 bases; bases outside gene matches: 18. Looked up from germline, CDR1 is ENHRY and CDR2 is SYGVKD. The CDR3 covers 18 residues. This CDR3 is CAISELSGGRVSLDEQFF. The CDR3 bases are TGTGCCATCAGTGAGCTCTCGGGGGGTCGCGTTTCCCTCGATGAGCAGTTCTTC.

The rearrangement joins TRBV7-9 to TRBJ1-1; the D is unclear. Germline V gene lookup returns CDR1 SEHNR and CDR2 FQNEAQ (reference sequence). The germline V and J ends were trimmed by 1 base and 2 bases, with 11 bases remaining between them. This CDR3 spans 15 amino acids. The CDR3 sequence: CASSLGTGINTEAFF. The DNA of the CDR3 is TGTGCCAGCAGCTTAGGAACCGGAATTAACACTGAAGCTTTCTTT.

This sequence joins TRBV9 and TRBJ2-7; 7 bases are shared with TRBD1. There are 15 residues in the CDR3. V gave up 4 bases and J gave up 0 bases; unmatched junction bases: 7. Germline lookup yields CDR1 SGDLS and CDR2 YYNGEE. CDR3 nucleotide sequence: TGTGCCAGCAGCATCTCGGACAGGATCTCCTACGAGCAGTACTTC. It yields the protein CASSISDRISYEQYF.

The V call is TRBV9, the J call TRBJ1-4, with 9 bases that match TRBD1. Germline loops: CDR1 SGDLS, CDR2 YYNGEE. V dropped 3 bases and J dropped 7; count of bases not matched to a gene: 13. This CDR3 comprises 17 residues. CDR3 region: CASSGIHPGQGREKLFF. The CDR3 region has the DNA TGTGCCAGCAGCGGAATACACCCGGGACAGGGTCGTGAAAAACTGTTTTTT.

This clone appeared a few times. One end of the junction is discordant with germline, which a read error may explain. V gene TRBV11-2 combines with J gene TRBJ2-5; D is perhaps TRBD2 (5 bases). Germline V gene lookup returns CDR1 SGHAT and CDR2 FQNNGV. The CDR3 has 12 amino acids. In DNA form, the CDR3 reads TGTGCCAGCAGCAGGATGACGGTCCGGCGGGACTTC. It specifies CASSRMTVRRDF. The full variable domain, with the rest looked up from reference TRBV11-2 and TRBJ2-5, is EAGVAQSPRYKIIEKRQSVAFWCNPISGHATLYWYQQILGQGPKLLIQFQNNGVVDDSQLPKDRFSAERLKGVDSTLKIQPAKLEDSAVYLCASSRMTVRRDFGPGTRLLVL.

This clone was counted a single time. The chain carries TRBV21-1 and TRBJ2-7; TRBD1, the table's D call, lacks a check against the DNA. TRBV21-1 corresponds to a pseudogene. This CDR3 region has 16 residues. The CDR3, as DNA: TGTGCCAGCAGCAAAGTGGGGACAGGACTCTCCTACGAGCAGTACTTC. Encoded protein: CASSKVGTGLSYEQYF.